The entry below gives a single TCR beta chain sequence along with its context. Its antigen is currently unknown. Trimming took 5 bases from V and 2 from J; bases not matched to a gene: 5. CDR3 length: 15 residues. CDR1 and CDR2 (germline): PRHDT, FYEKMQ (reference sequence). The source of the sample is a study of cytomegalovirus exposure and HLA in healthy donors. Primers: 60 Vbeta forward and 13 Jbeta reverse. Sequencing used immunoSEQ multiplex PCR; TCRdb keeps in-frame clones, though not all of them. The sample records 150,000 to 200,000 clones, 60% to 80% being singletons. Findings of the study overall: When a later analysis compared HLA-associated TCR beta chains with equally common others, the HLA-associated chains turned out to be more clonally expanded and to have lower generation probabilities. In an earlier analysis, productive rearrangement rates for most beta V segments clustered near 87% or 30%. An ancestry cluster, one associated with Asian ancestry, reportedly showed fewer N-insertions than the approximately 650-donor mean in a later analysis. Highly shared sequence variants in one cluster were likely a sequencing artifact.

Material: PBMCs. This receptor was obtained from a man aged 50-60 years in good health and CMV-seropositive. This chain uses TRBV13 with TRBJ2-5; TRBD1 agrees at 10 bases. CDR3 nucleotide sequence: TGTGCCAGCAGCCACGGGACAGGGGATCAAGAGACCCAGTACTTC. It encodes CASSHGTGDQETQYF.